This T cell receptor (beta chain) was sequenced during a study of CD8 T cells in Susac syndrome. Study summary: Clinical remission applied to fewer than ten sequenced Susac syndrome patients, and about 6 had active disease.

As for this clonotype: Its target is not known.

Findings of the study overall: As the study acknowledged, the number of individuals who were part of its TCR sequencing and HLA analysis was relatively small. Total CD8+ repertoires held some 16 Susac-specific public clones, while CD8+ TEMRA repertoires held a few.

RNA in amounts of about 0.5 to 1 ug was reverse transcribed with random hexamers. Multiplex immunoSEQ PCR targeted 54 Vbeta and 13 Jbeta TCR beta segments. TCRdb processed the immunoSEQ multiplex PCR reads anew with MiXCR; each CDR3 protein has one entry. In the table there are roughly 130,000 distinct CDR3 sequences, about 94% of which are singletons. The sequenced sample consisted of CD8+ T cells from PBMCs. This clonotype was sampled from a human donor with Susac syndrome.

The CDR3 DNA reads as TGTGCCAGCAGCGTAGCCTCCACATGGAGTTCACCCCTCCACTTT. Translation: CASSVASTWSSPLHF. V and J are TRBV9 and TRBJ1-6, with no clear D. CDR3 size: 15 residues. The germline CDR1 and CDR2 sequences are SGDLS and YYNGEE. V was shortened by 0 bases and J by 9 bases, with 13 bases between the two germline ends.